This record looks at one T cell receptor beta chain sequence and its context. The data belong to a study of blood T cell repertoires in COVID-19. Looking at the study overall: Some COVID-19 samples were acute and others convalescent; all came from the United States, Italy and Spain. Sample material is recorded as cDNA or gDNA derived from T cells, B-cell-depleted T cells, or PBMCs.

Germline V gene data show CDR1 as MDHEN and CDR2 as SYDVKM. V was cut by 6 bases and J by 3 bases, with 12 bases left in between. This CDR3 comprises 13 residues. Study processing details: Amplification with reference gene primers provided the estimates of nucleated cell counts. The assay was immunoSEQ multiplex PCR, and TCRdb's table has in-frame clones only and misses some. V, J and clone size are taken as reported in that table, and D and trimming were inferred from the DNA itself. The repertoire holds 200,000 to 250,000 clones, with 70% to 85% as singletons. Enrolled during active infection, Seattle patients were then followed longitudinally.

This receptor was identified in a woman aged 80 or over with COVID-19, enrolled during active disease. Sequencing input: peripheral blood. V is TRBV28 and J is TRBJ2-7; D is possibly TRBD2 (5 bases). DNA for the CDR3: TGTGCCAGCAGGGAGGATGCGAACTACGAGCAGTACTTC. This gives the protein CASREDANYEQYF.